This T cell receptor beta chain was captured by sequencing in a study of T cell responses to AZD1222 COVID-19 vaccine. Study results and caveats: Seropositive AZD1222 recipients at baseline numbered only five or six. Possibly, clonal diversity was underestimated; donors were largely white British and included more females. Only after the peak T cell response were repertoires sampled. Compared with day 0, the breadth and depth of the Spike-specific TCR repertoire rose significantly after two doses of AZD1222.

This CDR3 is built from 12 residues. Deletions cut 2 bases from V and 8 bases from J, with 6 bases between. The repertoire was sequenced with immunoSEQ multiplex PCR; TCRdb's copy has only in-frame clones and lacks some. The sample holds 150,000 or so clones; about nine tenths are singletons and the top ten take 4.5% to 6.5%. Notes on this clone: Antigen: not known.

This clonotype originated in an adult in good health. The sequenced sample was peripheral blood, obtained on day 0 of AZD1222 vaccination. The chain couples TRBV12-3 or TRBV12-4 to TRBJ1-4; D call uncertain. The CDR3 nucleotides read TGTGCCAGCAGTTTACCTCAAGAAAAACTGTTTTTT. Protein product: CASSLPQEKLFF.